This is a list of T cell receptor beta chains from one sample in a study of blood T cell repertoires in COVID-19. Repertoires were generated with immunoSEQ multiplex PCR, while TCRdb's copy carries only in-frame clones and drops some. Among 95,000 to 150,000 clones listed, less than 85% were seen once. Sequencing input: peripheral blood. These receptors all come from a human donor with acute or convalescent COVID-19. The donor label of this sample is uncertain. Each CDR3 is given with its conserved first and last residue. Fields, in order: clone size, J gene, V gene, CDR3 length, D gene, CDR3 DNA, CDR3 protein. D genes are given only for firm matches. For some rows the clone size is stated as once, few or many, or as a class when expanded; others skip it.

few TRBJ1-3 TRBV2 15 TRBD1 TGTGCCAGCAGTGAGGTGGGGACAGCCGGAAACACCATATATTTT CASSEVGTAGNTIYF
NA TRBJ2-5 TRBV7-6 16 TRBD1 TGTGCCAGCAGCCCCCCTAGGACAGGGCCGCGGGAGACCCAGTACTTC CASSPPRTGPRETQYF
NA TRBJ2-2 TRBV6-2/TRBV6-3 15 TRBD1 TGTGCCAGCAGCTTCGGGACAGTTTTTACCGGGGAGCTGTTTTTT CASSFGTVFTGELFF
NA TRBJ1-6 TRBV5-1 12 NA TGCGCCAGCAGCGCACAGGGTTCACCCCTCCACTTT CASSAQGSPLHF
NA TRBJ2-4 TRBV21-1 17 NA TGTGCCAGCAGCACAAGTAAGACGCGGGACCGGGCAAACATTCAGTACTTC CASSTSKTRDRANIQYF
few TRBJ1-1 TRBV27 14 NA TGTGCCAGCACCACCGGAGGGGTAAGCACTGAAGCTTTCTTT CASTTGGVSTEAFF
NA TRBJ1-2 TRBV12-3/TRBV12-4 13 TRBD1 TGTGCCAGCAGGGGACAGGGAAACTATGGCTACACCTTC CASRGQGNYGYTF
NA TRBJ1-6 TRBV5-1 14 NA TGCGCCAGCAGCTTGGCAGGGCTCGGTTCACCCCTCCACTTT CASSLAGLGSPLHF
NA TRBJ2-5 TRBV5-6 16 TRBD2 TGTGCCAGCAGCTTCGGCGCGGGGGTTCCCCAAGAGACCCAGTACTTC CASSFGAGVPQETQYF
NA TRBJ1-1 TRBV6-2/TRBV6-3 12 NA TGTGCCAGCAGCTTACAGGCGATTGAAGCTTTCTTT CASSLQAIEAFF
NA TRBJ2-7 TRBV7-8 16 NA TGTGCCAGCAGCCCCTTAGGCGGCAGGACTGACTACGAGCAGTACTTC CASSPLGGRTDYEQYF
few TRBJ1-4 TRBV2 15 TRBD1 TGTGCCAGCAGATATCGGACAGGGAATAATGAAAAACTGTTTTTT CASRYRTGNNEKLFF
once TRBJ2-1 TRBV7-2 13 NA TGTGCCAGCAGCCCCGCGCGGGACAATGAGCAGTTCTTC CASSPARDNEQFF
NA TRBJ2-5 TRBV2 12 NA TGTGCCAGCAGTGAGGGGGGAGGGACCCAGTACTTC CASSEGGGTQYF
NA TRBJ1-2 TRBV18 15 TRBD1 TGTGCCAGCTCACCACCGACAGGGACTGGCTATGGCTACACCTTC CASSPPTGTGYGYTF
NA TRBJ1-5 TRBV19 13 NA TGTGCCAGTAGTTTCAGGGTAAGGCAGCCCCAGCATTTT CASSFRVRQPQHF
NA TRBJ1-3 TRBV7-6 18 NA TGTGCCAGCAGCCTAGGGACACTAAAGCTCAGCTCTGGAAACACCATATATTTT CASSLGTLKLSSGNTIYF
NA TRBJ1-2 TRBV18 13 NA TGTGCCAGCTCACCACGGGCAGGGGATGGCTACACCTTC CASSPRAGDGYTF
NA TRBJ1-5 TRBV7-2 14 NA TGTGCCAGCAGCTTGGCGGGCAGGTACCAGCCCCAGCATTTT CASSLAGRYQPQHF